This T cell receptor beta chain is from a study of CD8 T cells in Susac syndrome. V was clipped by 4 bases and J by 2 bases; unmatched bases: 4. Germline lookup yields CDR1 LNHNV and CDR2 YYDKDF (reference sequence). The CDR3 spans 14 residues. The controls, all healthy donors, were matched for age and sex. FACS was used to enrich TEMRA cells, whereas the CD8+ and CD4+ T cells were obtained by negative isolation. Overall study results and limits: The study conceded that its TCR sequencing and HLA analysis involved relatively few individuals.

Random hexamers primed reverse transcription of about 0.5 to 1 ug RNA. The CDR3 of TCR beta was amplified by immunoSEQ multiplex PCR across 54 Vbeta and 13 Jbeta. TCRdb used MiXCR to reprocess the immunoSEQ multiplex PCR reads, holding one entry per CDR3 protein. The sample holds over 95,000 distinct CDR3 sequences, 85% to 95% seen once. Points on this clonotype: Its cognate antigen is unknown.

Sample: CD8+ T cells from PBMCs. V and J are TRBV15 and TRBJ2-7, with TRBD1 identical over 8 bases. This receptor was obtained from a human donor in good health. The CDR3 nucleotides read TGTGCCACCAGCATGGACAGGGTAACCTACGAGCAGTACTTC. Translating it yields CATSMDRVTYEQYF.